The 9 T cell receptor beta chains listed next were all sequenced from one sample in a study of vaccination and CD4 T cells after COVID-19. The assay that was used to sequence DNA from cultured CD4+ T cells was the Oncomine TCR Beta short-read assay. TCRdb redid the calling of the PCR reads with MiXCR, one entry per CDR3 protein. The sample shows fewer than 15,000 distinct CDR3 sequences, about 35% of them seen only once. The treatment is: roughly 10-day PBMC culture with coronavirus spike peptide pools or control peptides (ViraFEST assay). Their cognate antigens are unknown. The specimen was cultured CD4+ T cells from blood. These receptors all come from a human donor with COVID-19.

V gene TRBV9 combines with J gene TRBJ2-4, with no clear D. The germline V gene has CDR1 SGDLS and CDR2 YYNGEE. The CDR3 loop spans 13 amino acids. With 3 bases removed from V and 5 bases from J, the gap between germline ends came to 9 bases. The CDR3 coding sequence is TGTGCCAGCAGCGGACAAAAAGAAAACATTCAGTACTTC. Translating it yields CASSGQKENIQYF.

The CDR3 DNA follows: TGCAGCGCGATGACAGGGCTCCAGGAGACCCAGTACTTC. Translated: CSAMTGLQETQYF. The gene calls are TRBV29-1 and TRBJ2-5, with 7 bases matching TRBD1. Germline-derived CDR1 and CDR2 are SQVTM and ANQGSEA. There are 13 residues in the CDR3. The J segment lost 5 bases and the V segment lost 7 bases, leaving 10 bases of the junction unmatched.

This chain joins TRBV19 and TRBJ1-5, with D maybe TRBD1 (6 bases). Germline V gene lookup returns CDR1 LNHDA and CDR2 SQIVND (reference sequence). The CDR3 runs to 14 residues. V lost 4 bases, J lost 7 bases, and 14 bases lay in between. CDR3: CASSKQGGAQPQHF. The CDR3 DNA is TGTGCCAGTAGTAAACAGGGTGGCGCCCAGCCCCAGCATTTT.

CDR3 DNA: TGTGCCAGCAGCTTAGGGGGGGGCTTAGCGGGGGGCACAGATACGCAGTATTTT. This encodes CASSLGGGLAGGTDTQYF. The V call is TRBV7-2, the J call TRBJ2-3, with 9 positions matching TRBD2. V shed 1 base and J 1 base; nucleotides not matched to a gene: 9. CDR1 and CDR2 (germline): SGHTA, FQGNSA. The CDR3 runs to 18 residues.

This clonotype was recorded a few times. The V call is TRBV5-6, the J call TRBJ1-2; 7 nucleotides agree with TRBD1. Trimming took 4 bases from V and 8 from J; bases not matched to a gene: 11. CDR3 length equals 14 residues. CDR1 and CDR2 (germline): SGHDT, YYEEEE. The CDR3 DNA reads TGTGCCAGCAGCCCCGGGAGGGGGCCGTGGGGCTACACCTTC. Amino acids: CASSPGRGPWGYTF.

In its sample, this clonotype was seen once. The genes are TRBV5-8 and TRBJ1-5; possibly TRBD1 for D (5 bases). The CDR3 consists of 12 residues. Deletions cut 7 bases from V and 5 bases from J, with 10 bases between. Germline values: CDR1 SGHTS, CDR2 YDEGEE. This CDR3 is CASAWGDQPQHF. For the CDR3, the DNA is TGTGCCAGCGCATGGGGGGATCAGCCCCAGCATTTT.

This clonotype has just a few counts. This sequence joins TRBV5-1 and TRBJ2-7; 7 nucleotides align to TRBD1. Per germline, CDR1 SGHRS and CDR2 YFSETQ. This CDR3 spans 13 amino acids. With 3 bases clipped from V and 3 bases from J, the junction kept 3 bases outside the gene matches. CDR3 region: CASSSGQFYEQYF. DNA of the CDR3: TGCGCCAGCAGCTCGGGACAGTTCTACGAGCAGTACTTC.

This clonotype has more than one count but fewer than ten. This chain uses TRBV12-3 or TRBV12-4 with TRBJ1-1; no definite D call. Trimming left V 3 bases short and J 2 bases short, with 4 bases between. The CDR3 has 12 residues. The CDR3 nucleotides are TGTGCCAGCAGTTTCGGCAACACTGAAGCTTTCTTT. It is translated as CASSFGNTEAFF.

This clonotype appeared a few times. This chain connects TRBV7-9 to TRBJ1-5, with 10 bases lining up with TRBD1. V shed 5 bases and J 7 bases; nucleotides not matched to a gene: 17. The V gene's germline CDR1 is SEHNR and CDR2 FQNEAQ (reference sequence). CDR3 size: 18 residues. CDR3 coding DNA: TGTGCCAGCAGCCGGGACAGGGGTAGCTCTCGTGAAGGCCAGCCCCAGCATTTT. Its translation: CASSRDRGSSREGQPQHF.